Presented here are 23 T cell receptor beta chains from one specimen sequenced in a study of cytomegalovirus exposure and HLA in healthy donors. 13 Jbeta primers and 60 Vbeta primers were used for the PCR. Using immunoSEQ multiplex PCR, the repertoire was profiled, and TCRdb retains in-frame clones only, with some absent. This table has approximately 280,000 clones, 70% to 90% appearing once. Sequenced sample: PBMCs. The receptors come from a woman aged 18 to 35 in good health and CMV-seronegative.

The rearrangement joins TRBV4-1 to TRBJ2-7; 8 nucleotides agree with TRBD2. The CDR3 covers 17 residues. Germline V lookup: CDR1 MGHRA, CDR2 YSYEKL. The V gene end was trimmed by 4 bases and the J gene end by 0 bases; junction bases not matched to a gene: 11. The CDR3 DNA sequence: TGCGCCAGCAGCCTTATCCTCAGCAGCGGGAGCTCCTACGAGCAGTACTTC. Its translation is CASSLILSSGSSYEQYF.

The chain employs TRBV2 and TRBJ2-3, with a possible D match to TRBD2 (5 bases). Trimming left V 7 bases short and J 0 bases short, with 17 bases between. Germline V gene lookup returns CDR1 SNHLY and CDR2 FYNNEI. The CDR3 totals 16 residues. The CDR3 region is CASTQRHPGSTDTQYF. The CDR3 DNA is TGTGCCAGCACACAACGGCATCCGGGGAGCACAGATACGCAGTATTTT.

The chain recombines TRBV5-6 with TRBJ1-2; TRBD1 might be the D (5 bases). This CDR3 is built from 14 residues. Between the trimmed V and J ends, which lost 0 bases and 4 bases, there was a span of 10 bases. Germline lookup yields CDR1 SGHDT and CDR2 YYEEEE. The CDR3 sequence: CASSLADNFYGYTF. The CDR3, as DNA: TGTGCCAGCAGCTTGGCGGACAATTTCTATGGCTACACCTTC. Full variable domain (missing parts from reference TRBV5-6 and TRBJ1-2): DAGVTQSPTHLIKTRGQQVTLRCSPKSGHDTVSWYQQALGQGPQFIFQYYEEEERQRGNFPDRFSGHQFPNYSSELNVNALLLGDSALYLCASSLADNFYGYTFGSGTRLTVV.

This rearrangement joins TRBV13 to TRBJ2-5; tentative D call: TRBD1 (6 bases). Between the trimmed V and J ends, which lost 5 bases and 10 bases, there was a span of 20 bases. Germline-derived CDR1 and CDR2 are PRHDT and FYEKMQ (reference sequence). The CDR3 is 14 amino acids. The CDR3 nucleotides read TGTGCCAGCAGCCCAGGACAGACCCTGTTAGGCCAGTACTTC. Residues: CASSPGQTLLGQYF.

This clone was observed once. This rearrangement joins TRBV6-1 to TRBJ2-7; 7 bases align to TRBD2. Germline V gives CDR1 MNHNS, CDR2 SASEGT. V lost 0 bases, J lost 1 base, and 6 bases stayed unmatched. This CDR3 comprises 16 residues. DNA for the CDR3: TGTGCCAGCAGTGAAGCATGGGGGGGAGGTTCCTACGAGCAGTACTTC. This translates into CASSEAWGGGSYEQYF.

This chain connects TRBV6-1 to TRBJ2-4, with no clear D. CDR3 length: 16 residues. Deletions cut 1 base from V and 2 bases from J, with 12 bases between. Germline V gene sequence: CDR1 MNHNS, CDR2 SASEGT. This CDR3 is CASSEDRPAPKNIQYF. DNA for the CDR3: TGTGCCAGCAGTGAAGACAGACCTGCCCCCAAAAACATTCAGTACTTC.

J is TRBJ2-2 and V is TRBV9, with 9 bases aligning to TRBD1. The CDR3 has 15 residues. Losses at the gene ends were 4 bases for V and 6 bases for J; bases not matched to a gene: 7. Looked up from germline, CDR1 is SGDLS and CDR2 is YYNGEE. The DNA of the CDR3 is TGTGCCAGCAGCATCGGGGGACAGGGCCCCGGGGAGCTGTTTTTT. Encoded protein: CASSIGGQGPGELFF. The complete variable domain, with remaining parts taken from reference TRBV9 and TRBJ2-2, reads DSGVTQTPKHLITATGQRVTLRCSPRSGDLSVYWYQQSLDQGLQFLIQYYNGEERAKGNILERFSAQQFPDLHSELNLSSLELGDSALYFCASSIGGQGPGELFFGEGSRLTVL.

This chain connects TRBV19 to TRBJ2-2, with D perhaps TRBD1 (6 bases). CDR3 length equals 17 residues. Germline V gene sequence: CDR1 LNHDA, CDR2 SQIVND (reference sequence). Trimming stripped 3 bases from V and 2 bases from J, with 16 bases between. In nucleotides, the CDR3 is TGTGCCAGTAGTATCAACACACCGACAGGAAACACCGGGGAGCTGTTTTTT. Residues: CASSINTPTGNTGELFF.

The gene calls are TRBV2 and TRBJ2-3; 7 bases line up with TRBD1. The CDR3 runs 15 residues. Per the germline V gene, CDR1 is SNHLY and CDR2 is FYNNEI. After removal of 4 bases from V and 8 bases from J, the junction contained 12 bases not matched to a gene. CDR3 nucleotides: TGTGCCAGCAGTGTGGGCAGGGGGAATCCCGGTACGCAGTATTTT. Translating it yields CASSVGRGNPGTQYF.

The CDR3 coding sequence is TGCGCCAGCAGTGAGTACAGGGGCCAAACACGCACCGGGGAGCTGTTTTTT. This translates into CASSEYRGQTRTGELFF. V and J are TRBV10-1 and TRBJ2-2, with 7 positions matching TRBD1. CDR3 length equals 17 residues. J gave up 4 bases and V 1 base, and 9 bases lay outside the gene matches. The germline gives CDR1 WNHNN, CDR2 SYGVQD (reference sequence).

The chain carries TRBV6-6 and TRBJ2-2, with D maybe TRBD1 (6 bases). V lost 3 bases to trimming and J lost 4 bases, with 15 bases between them. This CDR3 has 16 amino acids. Germline assignment: CDR1 MNHNY and CDR2 SVGAGI (reference sequence). The CDR3 reads CASSYPTGQFTGELFF. In DNA form, the CDR3 reads TGTGCCAGCAGTTATCCCACCGGACAGTTCACCGGGGAGCTGTTTTTT.

The J gene is TRBJ2-7, the V gene TRBV6-5, with 9 positions matching TRBD1. Per the germline V gene, CDR1 is MNHEY and CDR2 is SVGAGI. The V gene end was trimmed by 8 bases and the J gene end by 5 bases; junction bases not matched to a gene: 7. The CDR3 sequence is 13 residues long. As DNA, the CDR3 is TGTGCCAGCGGAAGGGACAGGGTAAACGAGCAGTACTTC. Translated, it gives CASGRDRVNEQYF.

The rearrangement links TRBV7-2 to TRBJ2-3, with 7 nucleotides matching TRBD1. Germline loops: CDR1 SGHTA, CDR2 FQGNSA. The CDR3 has 15 residues. After removal of 6 bases from V and 4 bases from J, the junction contained 10 bases not matched to a gene. CDR3 amino acids: CASRSRGMVPDTQYF. Here the CDR3 DNA reads TGTGCCAGCAGATCCAGGGGGATGGTCCCAGATACGCAGTATTTT.

The V call is TRBV9, the J call TRBJ2-2; perhaps TRBD1 as D (5 bases). The V end was cut by 4 bases, the J end by 0 bases, with 13 bases between. This CDR3 has 16 residues. Germline CDR1 is SGDLS and CDR2 is YYNGEE. The CDR3 sequence: CASSRHQTANTGELFF. The CDR3 coding sequence is TGTGCCAGCAGCCGACACCAGACAGCGAACACCGGGGAGCTGTTTTTT.

The genes are TRBV2 and TRBJ2-3; 7 bases map to TRBD2. The V and J ends lost 7 bases and 10 bases, in that order; junction bases with no gene match: 11. Germline-derived CDR1 and CDR2 are SNHLY and FYNNEI. The CDR3 is made up of 13 amino acids. DNA for the CDR3: TGTGCCAGCAAGTTGACTAGCTTTTTTGCGCAGTATTTT. Translated: CASKLTSFFAQYF.

This clone occurred once. The DNA for the CDR3 is TGTGCCAGCAGCTTCCGGACTAGCGGGGGGGACGAGCAGTACTTC. It encodes CASSFRTSGGDEQYF. The rearrangement joins TRBV11-2 to TRBJ2-7, with TRBD2 identical over 15 bases. The trim removed 3 bases at V and 5 bases at J, leaving 2 bases unmatched. The CDR3 sequence is 15 residues long. Germline CDR1 SGHAT, CDR2 FQNNGV.

The chain recombines TRBV2 with TRBJ2-5, with 7 bases lining up with TRBD1. The germline gives CDR1 SNHLY, CDR2 FYNNEI. Trimming at V came to 1 base and at J to 4 bases, leaving 9 bases not matched to a gene. This CDR3 has 16 residues. The CDR3 nucleotides are TGTGCCAGCAGTGAAGTTCGGACAGGCAAAGGAGAGACCCAGTACTTC. It yields the protein CASSEVRTGKGETQYF.

The DNA for the CDR3 is TGTGCCAGCAGGAGAGGAGCGGGGGAGTCCTACGAGCAGTACTTC. This gives the protein CASRRGAGESYEQYF. The chain recombines TRBV6-5 with TRBJ2-7; TRBD2 aligns across 8 bases. CDR1 MNHEY and CDR2 SVGAGI come from the germline V gene. CDR3 length: 15 amino acids. The V and J ends lost 6 bases and 1 base, in that order; junction bases with no gene match: 8.

This rearrangement joins TRBV10-1 to TRBJ2-3, with no clear D. In germline, CDR1 is WNHNN, CDR2 SYGVQD (reference sequence). V was pared by 1 base and J by 2 bases, with 10 bases between. The CDR3 spans 15 residues. Here the CDR3 DNA reads TGCGCCAGCAGTGAGTTTGCAGTCAACACAGATACGCAGTATTTT. Amino acid sequence: CASSEFAVNTDTQYF.

The chain carries TRBV29-1 and TRBJ2-7, with 7 bases that match TRBD1. CDR3 length equals 13 residues. Germline CDR1 reads SQVTM; CDR2 reads ANQGSEA. The V segment lost 6 bases and the J segment 6 bases; nucleotides outside the gene matches: 11. CDR3 amino acids: CSVRTPGTVEQYF. In DNA, the CDR3 is TGCAGCGTGCGGACCCCCGGGACAGTCGAGCAGTACTTC.

The chain employs TRBV7-9 and TRBJ2-3; tentatively, D is TRBD2 (5 bases). Trimming removed 8 bases at V and 1 base at J, with 19 bases between. The CDR3 runs 16 residues. The germline gives CDR1 SEHNR, CDR2 FQNEAQ (reference sequence). CDR3 DNA sequence: TGTGCCAGCGGTCCTACGGCACCCGGGGGCACAGATACGCAGTATTTT. Amino acid sequence: CASGPTAPGGTDTQYF.

V and J are TRBV4-1 and TRBJ2-7, with 10 bases lining up with TRBD2. The J segment lost 11 bases and the V segment lost 0 bases, leaving 4 bases of the junction unmatched. The CDR3 contains 13 residues. CDR1 and CDR2 from the germline V gene are MGHRA and YSYEKL. The CDR3 protein is CASSQDTSGGEYF. CDR3 bases: TGCGCCAGCAGCCAAGATACCAGCGGGGGGGAGTACTTC.

This chain links TRBV19 with TRBJ2-3; maybe TRBD1 (5 bases). Germline CDR1 is LNHDA and CDR2 is SQIVND (reference sequence). CDR3 length: 14 amino acids. Trimming removed 4 bases at V and 11 bases at J, with 19 bases between. CDR3 region: CASSTPPQENLQYF. CDR3 nucleotides: TGTGCCAGTAGTACCCCACCACAGGAGAATCTGCAGTATTTT.